The rows below give T cell receptor beta chains drawn from one sample of a study of CD8 T cells in Susac syndrome. TCRdb reanalysed the immunoSEQ multiplex PCR reads using MiXCR and keeps one entry per CDR3 protein. The sample yields roughly 150,000 distinct CDR3 sequences, around 95% seen once. What was sequenced was CD8+ T cells from PBMCs. The origin of the receptors is a human donor with multiple sclerosis. The conserved cysteine and the conserved F or W are not part of the CDR3 here. The order of the fields is V gene, D gene, CDR3 protein. The D gene is left open where the match is weak.

TRBV12-3/TRBV12-4 . ASTLGAGTDTQY
TRBV20-1 TRBD2 SARRAGETDEQF
TRBV27 . ASSQGYNSPLH
TRBV5-1 TRBD2 ASSLEGTSGGPNIDRELF
TRBV29-1 TRBD1 SVVGTGVNEQF
TRBV9 . ASSFSRTDQPQH
TRBV5-1 TRBD2 ASSSGMGGRNEQF
TRBV6-5 . ASSPTLLVTYEQY
TRBV7-3 TRBD1 ASSSPDRGTEAF
TRBV3-1 TRBD1 ASSPAGQGARYEQY
TRBV7-6 TRBD1 ASSPFPGGTNYGYT
TRBV15 . ATSRDPTWSNQPQH
TRBV6-1 TRBD1 ASSLTGTGANSPLH
TRBV7-9 . ASSRQGMNTEAF
TRBV29-1 . SVGGHPGYNEQF
TRBV5-6 . ASSFVGDEQF
TRBV15 . ATSRDTPAAQY
TRBV12-3/TRBV12-4 TRBD2 ASSGLVGYNEQF
TRBV6-5 . ASSYSGLDGYT
TRBV30 TRBD1 AWSQDRYNEQF
TRBV15 TRBD1 ATSRDRGHEQY
TRBV30 TRBD1 AWSLGGGHGYT
TRBV30 TRBD1 AWSSGTGDTEAF
TRBV29-1 . STSGTSNTEAF
TRBV6-6 . ASSPTREAF